This T cell receptor (beta chain) was observed in a study of blood T cell repertoires in COVID-19. Per the original data handling: The assay estimated nucleated cells by amplifying reference gene primers. Clones were read by immunoSEQ multiplex PCR, and TCRdb kept only the in-frame ones, dropping some. The V and J calls and clone size come from that table; D and trimming were worked out from the DNA. In the table there are approximately 25,000 clones, roughly 71% of which are singletons. The ends were cut back, 0 bases at V and 0 bases at J, with 11 bases in the middle. Germline V CDR1 and CDR2: LGHNA, YSLEER. This CDR3 region has 17 residues.

The specimen was peripheral blood. This clonotype was sampled from a man aged 80 or over with active or convalescent COVID-19. V usage is TRBV4-3 and J usage is TRBJ1-4; D unresolved. Written as DNA, the CDR3 is TGCGCCAGCAGCCAAGATCCGGCCCAGGCAACTAATGAAAAACTGTTTTTT. Amino acids: CASSQDPAQATNEKLFF.